Listed below are T cell receptor beta chains from one sample, sequenced in a study of T cells after yellow fever vaccination. MiXCR, run by TCRdb on the 5' RACE reads, gives a single entry per CDR3 protein. Altogether 450,000 to 650,000 distinct CDR3 sequences are present, roughly a fifth being singletons, with the ten largest covering about 17%. Material: PBMCs, obtained about 20 days after the first yellow fever vaccination. These receptor sequences come from a young man who received the YFV17D yellow fever vaccine. Each CDR3 is given with its conserved first and last residue. A D gene is named only where the DNA matches it firmly. Part of the rows lack a size; the others show once, few, many or a class for expanded clones.

D gene,clone size,J gene,V gene,CDR3 protein,CDR3 DNA
.,few,TRBJ1-5,TRBV5-5,CASSLSVGDQPQHF,TGTGCCAGCAGCTTGTCGGTGGGAGATCAGCCCCAGCATTTT
TRBD1,few,TRBJ1-1,TRBV5-5,CASSYPGQGSVAFF,TGTGCCAGCAGCTACCCGGGACAGGGGTCCGTAGCTTTCTTT
.,few,TRBJ1-3,TRBV4-2,CASSQDTWAVSGNTIYF,TGTGCCAGCAGCCAAGATACGTGGGCAGTCTCTGGAAACACCATATATTTT
TRBD1,few,TRBJ2-7,TRBV7-9,CASSLPGQGFYEQYF,TGTGCCAGCAGCTTACCGGGACAGGGGTTCTACGAGCAGTACTTC
.,.,TRBJ1-6,TRBV3-1,CASSSLGGARNSPLHF,TGTGCCAGCAGCTCATTGGGGGGCGCCCGCAATTCACCCCTCCACTTT
.,few,TRBJ1-6,TRBV7-2,CASSLAEGLGNSPLHF,TGTGCCAGCAGCTTAGCTGAGGGGCTCGGTAATTCACCCCTCCACTTT
TRBD2,.,TRBJ2-1,TRBV4-1,CASSQDGRGAYNEQFF,TGCGCCAGCAGCCAAGATGGGCGGGGGGCTTACAATGAGCAGTTCTTC
TRBD1,.,TRBJ1-5,TRBV6-2/TRBV6-3,CASSPTGNEQPQHF,TGTGCCAGCAGTCCGACAGGGAATGAACAGCCCCAGCATTTT
.,.,TRBJ1-1,TRBV4-2,CASSRLGSNTEAFF,TGTGCCAGCAGCCGCCTTGGGTCGAACACTGAAGCTTTCTTT
.,.,TRBJ2-7,TRBV14,CASSQSRDEQYF,TGTGCCAGCAGCCAAAGCAGGGACGAGCAGTACTTC
.,.,TRBJ1-2,TRBV6-5,CASRYEEGSGYTF,TGTGCCAGCAGGTACGAAGAGGGGAGCGGCTACACCTTC
TRBD1,few,TRBJ1-5,TRBV12-3/TRBV12-4,CASSTGQGGNQPQHF,TGTGCCAGCAGTACGGGACAGGGAGGAAATCAGCCCCAGCATTTT
.,.,TRBJ1-1,TRBV12-3/TRBV12-4,CASSLSGISEAFF,TGTGCCAGCAGTTTGTCAGGCATCTCTGAAGCTTTCTTT
.,.,TRBJ2-3,TRBV4-2,CASSQDIRAKSTDTQYF,TGTGCCAGCAGCCAAGATATCCGGGCGAAAAGCACAGATACGCAGTATTTT
TRBD1,few,TRBJ2-4,TRBV20-1,CSANRDRGNIQYF,TGCAGTGCAAACCGGGACAGGGGTAACATTCAGTACTTC
.,.,TRBJ2-7,TRBV29-1,CSVARTVSYEQYF,TGCAGCGTTGCCAGGACAGTTTCCTACGAGCAGTACTTC
TRBD2,.,TRBJ2-7,TRBV5-1,CASSLSGVAQYF,TGCGCCAGCAGCTTGAGCGGGGTGGCACAGTACTTC
TRBD1,few,TRBJ1-5,TRBV6-1,CASRIGQGGNQPQHF,TGTGCCAGCAGAATCGGACAGGGTGGCAACCAGCCCCAGCATTTT
.,few,TRBJ1-2,TRBV20-1,CSARSASLGYGYTF,TGCAGTGCTAGATCGGCTTCCCTCGGCTATGGCTACACCTTC
TRBD1,.,TRBJ2-5,TRBV5-1,CASSAQGRGQETQYF,TGCGCCAGCAGCGCACAGGGGCGAGGGCAAGAGACCCAGTACTTC
.,few,TRBJ2-1,TRBV2,CASQGYNEQFF,TGTGCCAGCCAGGGCTACAATGAGCAGTTCTTC
.,few,TRBJ2-4,TRBV3-1,CASSPPGSHIQYF,TGTGCCAGCAGCCCCCCGGGGAGCCACATTCAGTACTTC
.,.,TRBJ2-3,TRBV7-2,CASSKYADTQYF,TGTGCCAGCAGTAAATATGCGGATACGCAGTATTTT
.,.,TRBJ2-3,TRBV9,CASSVGHSTDTQYF,TGTGCCAGCAGCGTAGGACACTCCACAGATACGCAGTATTTT
.,.,TRBJ2-7,TRBV4-2,CASSQAGTSSEQYF,TGTGCCAGCAGCCAAGCCGGGACATCCTCTGAGCAGTACTTC
TRBD1,.,TRBJ2-5,TRBV4-1,CASSQEGTEQETQYF,TGCGCCAGCAGCCAGGAAGGGACAGAACAAGAGACCCAGTACTTC
.,few,TRBJ2-7,TRBV20-1,CSAFGSEQYF,TGCAGTGCTTTTGGGAGCGAGCAGTACTTC
.,.,TRBJ2-3,TRBV27,CASSHPGTPNTDTQYF,TGTGCCAGCAGTCATCCCGGGACACCAAACACAGATACGCAGTATTTT
.,.,TRBJ2-5,TRBV4-3,CASSQRVRETQYF,TGCGCCAGCAGCCAAAGGGTCCGGGAGACCCAGTACTTC
.,.,TRBJ2-5,TRBV27,CASSWSVEETQYF,TGTGCCAGCAGTTGGTCGGTTGAAGAGACCCAGTACTTC
.,.,TRBJ1-3,TRBV6-5,CASSYAAGSGNTIYF,TGTGCCAGCAGTTATGCGGCCGGTTCTGGAAACACCATATATTTT
.,.,TRBJ1-1,TRBV27,CASNKQGWGNTEAFF,TGTGCCAGCAACAAACAGGGTTGGGGGAACACTGAAGCTTTCTTT
TRBD1,.,TRBJ1-1,TRBV5-8,CASSRGQGAGEAFF,TGTGCCAGCAGCCGAGGACAGGGGGCCGGTGAAGCTTTCTTT
TRBD2,few,TRBJ2-5,TRBV20-1,CSARGGGRIETQYF,TGCAGTGCTAGAGGGGGGGGGAGGATAGAGACCCAGTACTTC
.,few,TRBJ2-3,TRBV28,CASSFRLIDTQYF,TGTGCCAGCAGTTTCCGACTGATAGATACGCAGTATTTT
.,few,TRBJ2-5,TRBV11-2,CASSLVFSFQETQYF,TGTGCCAGCAGCTTAGTATTCAGTTTCCAAGAGACCCAGTACTTC
.,few,TRBJ2-3,TRBV5-6,CASSLEVGTTDTQYF,TGTGCCAGCAGCTTGGAGGTTGGGACCACAGATACGCAGTATTTT
.,few,TRBJ1-2,TRBV10-3,CAISESPGNGYTF,TGTGCCATCAGTGAGTCCCCAGGGAATGGCTACACCTTC
TRBD1,.,TRBJ2-2,TRBV5-1,CASSDDRGTGELFF,TGCGCCAGCAGCGACGACAGGGGCACCGGGGAGCTGTTTTTT
TRBD1,few,TRBJ2-1,TRBV20-1,CSAADRAPNEQFF,TGCAGTGCCGCGGACAGGGCCCCCAATGAGCAGTTCTTC
TRBD2,.,TRBJ2-7,TRBV4-2,CASSQGLAGGPYEQYF,TGTGCCAGCAGCCAGGGACTAGCGGGGGGGCCCTACGAGCAGTACTTC
.,.,TRBJ1-6,TRBV27,CASSLSGLAPLHF,TGTGCCAGCAGTTTATCGGGATTGGCACCCCTCCACTTT